The 15 T cell receptor beta chains in this list originate from one sample, sequenced in a study of blood T cell repertoires in COVID-19. Clones were sequenced by immunoSEQ multiplex PCR, and TCRdb holds only the in-frame ones, with some missing. The sample lists 400,000 to 500,000 clones; approximately 88% were seen once. The sample consisted of PBMCs or T cells enriched from blood (not recorded which). The source of these receptors is a woman aged 40-49 years who had recovered from COVID-19.

As to this clone: The junction differs from germline at one of its ends, possibly a read error. This chain uses TRBV6-5 with TRBJ1-1, with D tentatively TRBD1 (6 bases). This CDR3 has 14 residues. The germline CDR1 and CDR2 sequences are MNHEY and SVGAGI. CDR3 residues: CASNYQGGNTEAFF. For the CDR3, the DNA is TGTGCCAGCAATTACCAAGGGGGAAACACTGAAGCTTTCTTT.

This clone came up once. V gene TRBV4-3 combines with J gene TRBJ2-4; 8 bases match TRBD2. CDR1 is LGHNA and CDR2 is YSLEER in the germline V gene. This CDR3 region has 16 residues. The ends lost 0 bases at V and 12 bases at J; junction bases unmatched: 13. CDR3: CASSQDPPGLGSYQYF. In nucleotides, the CDR3 is TGCGCCAGCAGCCAAGATCCTCCGGGACTAGGCTCCTATCAGTACTTC.

V gene TRBV19 combines with J gene TRBJ1-5; 9 bases agree with TRBD1. Trimming at V came to 7 bases and at J to 7 bases, leaving 14 bases not matched to a gene. The CDR3 runs to 16 residues. The germline V gene has CDR1 LNHDA and CDR2 SQIVND (reference sequence). The CDR3 DNA reads as TGTGCCAGTACTCCTAGAAGGGGACAGGGAAAACAGCCCCAGCATTTT. Translated: CASTPRRGQGKQPQHF.

The J gene is TRBJ2-5, the V gene TRBV12-5; weak D call: TRBD1 (6 bases). Per the germline V gene, CDR1 is LGHNT and CDR2 is FRNRAP. This CDR3 contains 13 residues. V was cut by 6 bases and J by 5 bases, with 13 bases left in between. The DNA of the CDR3 is TGTGCTAGTGGCTCCAGTGGGGGCGAGACCCAGTACTTC. Translation: CASGSSGGETQYF.

The sample holds one count of this clone. Other nucleotide sequences from this sample produce the same CDR3. The V and J genes are TRBV2 and TRBJ1-1; D is unresolved. The CDR3 sequence is 11 residues long. The V end lost 4 bases, the J end lost 3 bases, and 3 bases lay between the germline ends. Germline V CDR1 and CDR2: SNHLY, FYNNEI. The CDR3 spells CASSADTEAFF. CDR3 DNA sequence: TGTGCCAGCAGTGCGGACACTGAAGCTTTCTTT.

In DNA, the CDR3 is TGTGCCAGCAGCCAAGGGGACCGTTGGGGGGGCGACGAGCAGTACTTC. This gives the protein CASSQGDRWGGDEQYF. The chain combines TRBV3-1 (or the pseudogene TRBV3-2) with TRBJ2-7; a possible D gene is TRBD2 (7 bases). The V end was cut by 1 base, the J end by 5 bases, with 18 bases between. The CDR3 has 16 amino acids. Germline V CDR1 and CDR2: LGHDT, YNNKEL (reference sequence).

The chain joins TRBV21-1 to TRBJ1-6. TRBV21-1 is assigned pseudogene status. The CDR3 has 17 residues. The CDR3 bases are TGTGCCAGCAGCAAATCCCGGGGGAGGTCCTATAATTCACCCCTCCACTTT. Amino acids: CASSKSRGRSYNSPLHF.

With regard to this clone: The junction and the germline gene differ at one end; a read error may be behind it. The chain carries TRBV19 and TRBJ2-7, with D possibly being TRBD2 (6 bases). Germline CDR1 reads LNHDA; CDR2 reads SQIVND (reference sequence). The CDR3 consists of 16 residues. The CDR3 nucleotides are TGTGCCAGTAGCCAACTCCCGGGACTGGGTCCCTATGAGCAGTACTTC. Protein: CASSQLPGLGPYEQYF.

V gene TRBV7-9 combines with J gene TRBJ2-5; 8 nucleotides align to TRBD1. The germline CDR1 and CDR2 sequences are SEHNR and FQNEAQ (reference sequence). V was pared by 5 bases and J by 5 bases, with 7 bases of the junction left unmatched. The CDR3 is 14 amino acids. The CDR3 reads CASSQADRVETQYF. CDR3 nucleotide sequence: TGTGCCAGCAGCCAAGCGGACAGGGTCGAGACCCAGTACTTC.

V is TRBV11-2 and J is TRBJ2-1, with 8 bases aligning to TRBD2. Germline V gene sequence: CDR1 SGHAT, CDR2 FQNNGV. Trimming cost V 6 bases and J 2 bases; bases outside gene matches: 6. The CDR3 is made up of 15 amino acids. The CDR3 DNA sequence: TGTGCCAGCAGGTCAGGGACTAGAGCCTACAATGAGCAGTTCTTC. Its translation: CASRSGTRAYNEQFF.

The chain recombines TRBV11-2 with TRBJ2-5; D is unresolved. The CDR3 is 15 residues long. Germline V CDR1 and CDR2: SGHAT, FQNNGV. The ends were cut back, 1 base at V and 2 bases at J, with 11 bases in the middle. The CDR3 nucleotides read TGTGCCAGCAGCTTAGCAAGCAGGATACAAGAGACCCAGTACTTC. This gives the protein CASSLASRIQETQYF.

The V and J genes are TRBV7-9 and TRBJ1-2; D gene unclear. V lost 2 bases to trimming and J lost 4 bases, with 8 bases between them. The CDR3 is 13 residues long. The germline V gene encodes CDR1 SEHNR and CDR2 FQNEAQ (reference sequence). CDR3 nucleotides: TGTGCCAGCAGCTTACACCAGGTCTATGGCTACACCTTC. It is translated as CASSLHQVYGYTF. Based on the CDR3 plus reference TRBV7-9 and TRBJ1-2, the full variable domain is DTGVSQNPRHKITKRGQNVTFRCDPISEHNRLYWYRQTLGQGPEFLTYFQNEAQLEKSRLLSDRFSAERPKGSFSTLEIQRTEQGDSAMYLCASSLHQVYGYTFGSGTRLTVV.

The chain combines TRBV19 with TRBJ1-3, with no clear D. Trimming took off 5 bases at V and 1 base at J, with 9 bases between the two ends. Looked up from germline, CDR1 is LNHDA and CDR2 is SQIVND (reference sequence). This CDR3 region has 14 residues. The CDR3 here is CASSPGISGNTIYF. The CDR3 DNA sequence: TGTGCCAGTAGTCCGGGGATTTCTGGAAACACCATATATTTT.

The J gene is TRBJ2-7, the V gene TRBV4-3; D may be TRBD1 (5 bases). Germline CDR1 LGHNA, CDR2 YSLEER. The V end lost 0 bases, the J end lost 3 bases, and 9 bases lay between the germline ends. This CDR3 has 14 amino acids. In nucleotides, the CDR3 is TGCGCCAGCAGCCAAGATAGCAGGGACTACGAGCAGTACTTC. Amino acid sequence: CASSQDSRDYEQYF.

This rearrangement joins TRBV7-9 to TRBJ1-1; D uncertain. CDR1 and CDR2 (germline): SEHNR, FQNEAQ (reference sequence). The V gene lost 5 bases and the J gene lost 3 bases, with 16 bases spanning the gap. This CDR3 comprises 15 residues. The CDR3 is CASSPHRRADTEAFF. DNA of the CDR3: TGTGCCAGCAGCCCCCATCGGAGGGCTGACACTGAAGCTTTCTTT.